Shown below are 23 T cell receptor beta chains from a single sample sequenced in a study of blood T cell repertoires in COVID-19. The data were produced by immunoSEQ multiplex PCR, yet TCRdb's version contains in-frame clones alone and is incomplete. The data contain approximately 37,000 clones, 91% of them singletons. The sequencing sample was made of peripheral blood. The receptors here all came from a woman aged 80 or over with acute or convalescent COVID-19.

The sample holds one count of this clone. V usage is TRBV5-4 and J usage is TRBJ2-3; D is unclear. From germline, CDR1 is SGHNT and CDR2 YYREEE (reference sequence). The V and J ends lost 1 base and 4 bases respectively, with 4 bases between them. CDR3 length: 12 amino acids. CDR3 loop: CASSLRADTQYF. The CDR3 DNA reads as TGTGCCAGCAGCTTGAGAGCAGATACGCAGTATTTT.

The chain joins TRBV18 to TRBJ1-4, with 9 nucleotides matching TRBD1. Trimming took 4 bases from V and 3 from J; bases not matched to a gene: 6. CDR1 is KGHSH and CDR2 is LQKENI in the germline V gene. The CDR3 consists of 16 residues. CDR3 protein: CASSRGQGKANEKLFF. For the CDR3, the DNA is TGTGCCAGCTCACGGGGACAGGGAAAGGCTAATGAAAAACTGTTTTTT.

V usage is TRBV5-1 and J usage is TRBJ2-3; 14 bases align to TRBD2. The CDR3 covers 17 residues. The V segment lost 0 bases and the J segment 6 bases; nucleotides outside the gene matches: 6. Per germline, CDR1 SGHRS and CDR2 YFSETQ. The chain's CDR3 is CASSLVTSGGAGDTQYF. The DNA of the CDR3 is TGCGCCAGCAGCTTGGTGACTAGCGGGGGGGCCGGGGATACGCAGTATTTT.

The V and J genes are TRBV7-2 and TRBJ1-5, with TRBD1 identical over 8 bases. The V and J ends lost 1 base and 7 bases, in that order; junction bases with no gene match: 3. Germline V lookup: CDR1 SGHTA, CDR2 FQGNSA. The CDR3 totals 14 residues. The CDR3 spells CASSLGGQGQPQHF. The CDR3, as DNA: TGTGCCAGCAGCTTAGGTGGACAGGGACAGCCCCAGCATTTT.

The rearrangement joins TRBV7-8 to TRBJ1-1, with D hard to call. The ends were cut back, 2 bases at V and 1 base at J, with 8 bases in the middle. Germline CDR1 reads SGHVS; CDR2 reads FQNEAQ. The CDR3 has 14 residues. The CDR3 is CASSLWEGNTEAFF. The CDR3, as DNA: TGTGCCAGCAGCTTATGGGAGGGGAACACTGAAGCTTTCTTT.

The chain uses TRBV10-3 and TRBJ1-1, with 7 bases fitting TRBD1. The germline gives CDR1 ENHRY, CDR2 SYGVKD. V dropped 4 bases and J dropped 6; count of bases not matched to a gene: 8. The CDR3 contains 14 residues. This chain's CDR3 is CAISGTTGSAEAFF. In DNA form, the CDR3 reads TGTGCCATCAGTGGCACGACAGGGAGCGCTGAAGCTTTCTTT.

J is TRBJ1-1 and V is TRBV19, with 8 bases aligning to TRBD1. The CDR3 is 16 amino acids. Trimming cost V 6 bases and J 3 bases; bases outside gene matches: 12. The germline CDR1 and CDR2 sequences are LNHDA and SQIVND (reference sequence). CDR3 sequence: CASRQRQGSRDTEAFF. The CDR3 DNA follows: TGTGCCAGTAGACAAAGACAGGGGTCAAGGGACACTGAAGCTTTCTTT.

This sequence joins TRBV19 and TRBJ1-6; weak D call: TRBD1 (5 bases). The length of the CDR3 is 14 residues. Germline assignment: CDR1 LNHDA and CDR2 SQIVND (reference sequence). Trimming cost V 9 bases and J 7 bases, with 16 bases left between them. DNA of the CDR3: TGTGCCAGCTCGACAGCCTCTCAGAATTCACCCCTCCACTTT. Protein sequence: CASSTASQNSPLHF.

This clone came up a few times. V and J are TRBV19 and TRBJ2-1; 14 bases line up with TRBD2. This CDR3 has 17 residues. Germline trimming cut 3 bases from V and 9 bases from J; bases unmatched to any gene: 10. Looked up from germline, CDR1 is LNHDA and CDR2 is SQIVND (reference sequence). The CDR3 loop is CASSIRLAGGPSVEQFF. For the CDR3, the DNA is TGTGCCAGTAGTATCCGACTAGCGGGGGGGCCCAGCGTTGAGCAGTTCTTC.

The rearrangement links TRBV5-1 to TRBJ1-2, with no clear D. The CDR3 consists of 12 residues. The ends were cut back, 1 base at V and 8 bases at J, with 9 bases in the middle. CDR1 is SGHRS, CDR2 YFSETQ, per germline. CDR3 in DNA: TGCGCCAGCAGCTTGATGCCCGGGGGCTACACCTTC. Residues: CASSLMPGGYTF.

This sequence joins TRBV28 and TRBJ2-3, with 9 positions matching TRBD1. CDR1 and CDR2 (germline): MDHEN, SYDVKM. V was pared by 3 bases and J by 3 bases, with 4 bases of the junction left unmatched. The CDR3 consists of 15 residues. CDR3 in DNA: TGTGCCAGCAGTTTCCTGGGACAGGGTACAGATACGCAGTATTTT. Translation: CASSFLGQGTDTQYF.

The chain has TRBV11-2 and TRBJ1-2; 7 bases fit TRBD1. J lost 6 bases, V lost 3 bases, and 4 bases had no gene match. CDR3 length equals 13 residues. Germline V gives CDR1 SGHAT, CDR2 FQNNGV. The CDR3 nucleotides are TGTGCCAGCAGCTTCACAGGGGAGCATGGCTACACCTTC. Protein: CASSFTGEHGYTF.

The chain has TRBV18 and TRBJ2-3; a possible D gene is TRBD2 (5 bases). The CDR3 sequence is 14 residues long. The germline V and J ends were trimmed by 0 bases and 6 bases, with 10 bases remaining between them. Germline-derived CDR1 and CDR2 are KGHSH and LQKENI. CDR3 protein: CASSPPGKRDTQYF. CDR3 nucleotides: TGTGCCAGCTCACCACCCGGGAAGAGGGATACGCAGTATTTT.

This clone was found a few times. The CDR3, as DNA: TGTGCCAGCAGTGGACAGGGAGGTCAGCCCCAGCATTTT. Amino acid sequence: CASSGQGGQPQHF. This chain uses TRBV2 with TRBJ1-5; TRBD1 agrees at 7 bases. V gave up 4 bases and J gave up 6 bases; unmatched junction bases: 3. The CDR3 is 13 amino acids. CDR1 is SNHLY and CDR2 is FYNNEI in the germline V gene.

CDR3 sequence (DNA): TGTGCCAGTTCAACCAAAGGGGACACTGAAGCTTTCTTT. Translation gives CASSTKGDTEAFF. The chain recombines TRBV7-9 with TRBJ1-1; D might be TRBD1 (5 bases). V was clipped by 9 bases and J by 3 bases, with 14 bases between them. This CDR3 contains 13 residues. Germline V gene sequence: CDR1 SEHNR, CDR2 FQNEAQ (reference sequence).

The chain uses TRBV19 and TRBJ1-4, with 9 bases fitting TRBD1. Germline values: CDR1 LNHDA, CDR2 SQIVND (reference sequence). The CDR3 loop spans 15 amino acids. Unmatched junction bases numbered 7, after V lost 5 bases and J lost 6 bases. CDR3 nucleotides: TGTGCCAGTAGTTCACAGGGGGCAGAGGATGAAAAACTGTTTTTT. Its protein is CASSSQGAEDEKLFF. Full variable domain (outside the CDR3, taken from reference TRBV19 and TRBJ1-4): DGGITQSPKYLFRKEGQNVTLSCEQNLNHDAMYWYRQDPGQGLRLIYYSQIVNDFQKGDIAEGYSVSREKKESFPLTVTSAQKNPTAFYLCASSSQGAEDEKLFFGSGTQLSVL.

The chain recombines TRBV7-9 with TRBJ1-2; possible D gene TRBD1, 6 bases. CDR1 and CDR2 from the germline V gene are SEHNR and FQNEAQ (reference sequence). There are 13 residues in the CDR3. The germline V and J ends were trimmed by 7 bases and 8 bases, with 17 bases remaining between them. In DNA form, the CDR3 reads TGTGCCAGCATCCAAAGGGCAGGGGAAGGCTACACCTTC. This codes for CASIQRAGEGYTF.

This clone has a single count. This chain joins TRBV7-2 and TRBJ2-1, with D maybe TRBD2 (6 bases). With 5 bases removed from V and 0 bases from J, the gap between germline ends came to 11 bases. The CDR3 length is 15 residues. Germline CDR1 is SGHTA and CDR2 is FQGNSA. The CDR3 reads CASSARGSSYNEQFF. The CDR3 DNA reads TGTGCCAGCAGCGCACGGGGGAGCTCCTACAATGAGCAGTTCTTC.

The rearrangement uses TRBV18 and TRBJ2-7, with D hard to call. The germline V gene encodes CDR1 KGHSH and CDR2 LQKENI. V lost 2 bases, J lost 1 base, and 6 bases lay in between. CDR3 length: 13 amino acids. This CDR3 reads CASSPILSYEQYF. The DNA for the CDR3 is TGTGCCAGCTCACCAATCCTATCCTACGAGCAGTACTTC.

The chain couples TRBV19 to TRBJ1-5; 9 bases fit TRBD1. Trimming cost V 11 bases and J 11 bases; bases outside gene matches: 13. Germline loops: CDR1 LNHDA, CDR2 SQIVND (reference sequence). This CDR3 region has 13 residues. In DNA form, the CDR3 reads TGTGCCTCATTCTCCCGGGACAGGGTCACCCAGCATTTT. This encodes CASFSRDRVTQHF.

The CDR3 bases are TGTGCCAGCAGTGACCTCGGGACTGAAAGGCGGGATACGCAGTATTTT. Encoded protein: CASSDLGTERRDTQYF. This sequence joins TRBV25-1 and TRBJ2-3; D might be TRBD2 (6 bases). The CDR3 has 16 residues. V was trimmed by 3 bases and J by 6 bases, leaving 19 bases between them. Germline V CDR1 and CDR2: MGHDK, SYGVNS.

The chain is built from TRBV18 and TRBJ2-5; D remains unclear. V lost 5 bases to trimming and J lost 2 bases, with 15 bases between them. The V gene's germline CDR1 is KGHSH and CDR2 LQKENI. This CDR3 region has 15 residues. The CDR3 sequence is CASSSSFSGQETQYF. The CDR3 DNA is TGTGCCAGCTCATCCTCCTTTTCAGGACAAGAGACCCAGTACTTC.

The DNA for the CDR3 is TGTGCCACCAGTGATCCGCGCGGGGGGGATGGCTACACCTTC. It is translated as CATSDPRGGDGYTF. The chain recombines TRBV24-1 with TRBJ1-2; tentatively, D is TRBD1 (5 bases). The germline V and J ends were trimmed by 3 bases and 6 bases, with 13 bases remaining between them. The CDR3 spans 14 residues. Germline V CDR1 and CDR2: KGHDR, SFDVKD.